The TCR beta chain under discussion was sequenced for a study of T cells in Graves' hyperthyroidism and ophthalmopathy. This clonotype was recorded many times. With 5 bases removed from V and 1 base from J, the gap between germline ends came to 7 bases. The CDR3 totals 13 residues. Amplification of TCR beta CDR3 regions was performed using RNA transcripts as template. The HTBI primer set drove a first-round RT-PCR of the TCR CDR3. TCRdb used MiXCR to reprocess the multiplex PCR reads, holding one entry per CDR3 protein. The table has more than 550,000 distinct CDR3 sequences, around 20% seen once; the top ten hold around 17%. In making diagnoses, clinical symptoms, serum thyroxine and TRAb, thyroid ultrasound and orbital computed tomography were all used. Fresh peripheral blood, under 13 ml, was the source of the PBMCs.

The receptor's source is a woman between 50 and 59 years old with Graves' hyperthyroidism that later progressed to Graves' ophthalmopathy. V and J are TRBV12-3 or TRBV12-4 and TRBJ2-3; D is unresolved. Sequenced: blood. The DNA for the CDR3 is TGTGCCAGCAGTCTCCGACGCACAGATACGCAGTATTTT. It codes for CASSLRRTDTQYF.